This passage covers 19 T cell receptor beta chains from one sample sequenced in a study of CD8 T cells in ankylosing spondylitis. TCRdb independently ran MiXCR on the 5' RACE reads; one entry per CDR3 protein. The data hold some 290,000 distinct CDR3 sequences, with 15% to 25% observed a single time. The sequencing sample was made of blood, either unsorted or a sorted T cell fraction (not recorded which). These receptor sequences come from a male donor with ankylosing spondylitis or in good health (not recorded which).

A few counts support this clonotype. This chain uses TRBV6-1 with TRBJ1-6; 7 bases fit TRBD1. This CDR3 is 19 amino acids long. Germline CDR1 is MNHNS and CDR2 is SASEGT. V was clipped by 7 bases and J by 0 bases; unmatched bases: 15. This chain's CDR3 is CASTSGGGGLSSYNSPLHF. CDR3 nucleotide sequence: TGTGCCAGCACCTCCGGAGGAGGGGGCCTTAGCTCCTATAATTCACCCCTCCACTTT.

This chain links TRBV24-1 with TRBJ2-1; D remains ambiguous. V was pared by 2 bases and J by 9 bases, with 13 bases between. The CDR3 is 14 amino acids. Germline V gene sequence: CDR1 KGHDR, CDR2 SFDVKD. The DNA for the CDR3 is TGTGCCACCAGTGATTACAAGGGATGGGGTGAGCAGTTCTTC. Residues: CATSDYKGWGEQFF.

The V and J genes are TRBV10-3 and TRBJ2-1, with 8 bases identical to TRBD1. The ends lost 5 bases at V and 8 bases at J; junction bases unmatched: 8. The germline CDR1 and CDR2 sequences are ENHRY and SYGVKD. This CDR3 region has 14 residues. The CDR3, as DNA: TGTGCCATCAGTTTGGGGGCAGGGGGCGATGAGCAGTTCTTC. Protein: CAISLGAGGDEQFF.

The chain uses TRBV4-2 and TRBJ2-3; TRBD2 matches 11 bases. V was clipped by 2 bases and J by 0 bases; unmatched bases: 1. From germline, CDR1 is LGHNA and CDR2 YNFKEQ. CDR3 length: 16 residues. The chain's CDR3 is CASSQTSGGSTDTQYF. In DNA, the CDR3 is TGTGCCAGCAGCCAAACTAGCGGGGGAAGCACAGATACGCAGTATTTT.

This clonotype came up a few times. J is TRBJ2-3 and V is TRBV7-9, with D unresolved. The CDR3 runs 15 residues. CDR1 is SEHNR, CDR2 FQNEAQ, per germline (reference sequence). V lost 3 bases and J lost 2, with 12 bases in between. Here the CDR3 reads CASSFTQTPTDTQYF. DNA for the CDR3: TGTGCCAGCAGCTTTACACAGACACCCACAGATACGCAGTATTTT. The whole variable domain, filled in from reference TRBV7-9 and TRBJ2-3, reads DTGVSQNPRHKITKRGQNVTFRCDPISEHNRLYWYRQTLGQGPEFLTYFQNEAQLEKSRLLSDRFSAERPKGSFSTLEIQRTEQGDSAMYLCASSFTQTPTDTQYFGPGTRLTVL.

A remark on this clonotype: Relative to the germline gene, one junction end is altered; a read error may explain this. This chain uses TRBV20-1 with TRBJ1-1; no reliable D call. The V gene's germline CDR1 is DFQATT and CDR2 SNEGSKA (reference sequence). The CDR3 consists of 17 residues. The CDR3 DNA is TGCAGTGTTAGAAGAGGGTTGTTTGTGATAAGCAACACTGAAGCTTTCTTT. This gives the protein CSVRRGLFVISNTEAFF.

The chain has TRBV2 and TRBJ1-4; TRBD1 matches at 7 bases. V trimming: 6 bases; J trimming: 8 bases; junction bases outside the gene matches: 9. The length of the CDR3 is 14 residues. Germline V CDR1 and CDR2: SNHLY, FYNNEI. CDR3 DNA sequence: TGTGCCAGCAGGAAGACAGGGTCTGACGAAAAACTGTTTTTT. It encodes CASRKTGSDEKLFF.

This clonotype has only a few counts. The gene calls are TRBV15 and TRBJ1-6; no definite D call. V lost 1 base and J lost 7, with 11 bases in between. The V gene's germline CDR1 is LNHNV and CDR2 YYDKDF (reference sequence). The CDR3 totals 15 residues. CDR3 coding DNA: TGTGCCACCAGCAGAGTTGAGGGCAGGAATTCACCCCTCCACTTT. Its translation is CATSRVEGRNSPLHF.

This clonotype was recorded a few times. The chain couples TRBV10-3 to TRBJ2-1; no firm D call. CDR3 size: 15 residues. Trimming took off 8 bases at V and 2 bases at J, with 16 bases between the two ends. The germline CDR1 and CDR2 sequences are ENHRY and SYGVKD. The CDR3 bases are TGTGCCATCGCCTCCAAGGATCCAACCTACAATGAGCAGTTCTTC. It specifies CAIASKDPTYNEQFF.

This clonotype was detected once. This chain connects TRBV7-3 to TRBJ2-1, with D tentatively TRBD2 (6 bases). V lost 0 bases and J 5 bases, leaving 17 bases between the germline ends. Germline V CDR1 and CDR2: SGHTA, FQGTGA. This CDR3 has 17 amino acids. The CDR3 spells CASSLTGTGRRDNEQFF. CDR3 sequence (DNA): TGTGCCAGCAGCTTAACCGGGACTGGAAGAAGGGACAATGAGCAGTTCTTC.

There are a few counts of this clonotype. The rearrangement links TRBV6-5 to TRBJ1-2; 12 bases agree with TRBD1. The CDR3 loop spans 16 amino acids. Germline V gene lookup returns CDR1 MNHEY and CDR2 SVGAGI. The J segment lost 2 bases and the V segment lost 2 bases, leaving 3 bases of the junction unmatched. This CDR3 reads CASSYTGTGGNYGYTF. The CDR3 DNA follows: TGTGCCAGCAGTTACACCGGGACAGGGGGCAACTATGGCTACACCTTC.

A few counts support this clonotype. J is TRBJ2-1 and V is TRBV20-1; 11 bases align to TRBD1. Germline trimming cut 6 bases from V and 4 bases from J; bases unmatched to any gene: 11. This CDR3 is 16 amino acids long. CDR1 is DFQATT, CDR2 SNEGSKA, per germline (reference sequence). The CDR3 sequence is CSAETGQGDHYNEQFF. DNA for the CDR3: TGCAGTGCGGAAACGGGACAGGGGGACCATTACAATGAGCAGTTCTTC.

This clonotype was counted only a few times. The chain combines TRBV3-1 with TRBJ2-1; D uncertain. This CDR3 contains 12 residues. Germline CDR1 LGHDT, CDR2 YNNKEL (reference sequence). The V and J ends lost 6 bases and 7 bases respectively, with 10 bases between them. The DNA for the CDR3 is TGTGCCAGCAGATCCCCCGGTAATGAGCAGTTCTTC. This encodes CASRSPGNEQFF.

The chain joins TRBV5-1 to TRBJ2-3, with D possibly matching TRBD1 (5 bases). Germline V gives CDR1 SGHRS, CDR2 YFSETQ. The CDR3 runs 14 residues. V gave up 0 bases and J gave up 3 bases, with 8 bases separating them. The DNA for the CDR3 is TGCGCCAGCAGCTTGGCTACAGGAACAGATACGCAGTATTTT. Translating gives CASSLATGTDTQYF.

V gene TRBV5-1 combines with J gene TRBJ2-7; TRBD1 aligns across 12 bases. The CDR3 loop spans 15 amino acids. CDR1 and CDR2 from the germline V gene are SGHRS and YFSETQ. Trimming removed 0 bases from V and 5 bases from J; junction bases left unmatched: 3. The CDR3 protein is CASSLGGQGANEQYV. DNA of the CDR3: TGCGCCAGCAGCTTGGGGGGACAGGGGGCAAACGAGCAGTACGTC.

CDR3 region: CAISDNTGAKNIQYF. CDR3 DNA sequence: TGTGCCATCAGTGACAACACAGGGGCAAAAAACATTCAGTACTTC. This chain joins TRBV10-3 and TRBJ2-4; TRBD1 agrees at 7 bases. Looked up from germline, CDR1 is ENHRY and CDR2 is SYGVKD. The CDR3 has 15 amino acids. V lost 3 bases, J lost 4 bases, and 6 bases stayed unmatched.

This clonotype came up many times. As DNA, the CDR3 is TGTGCCAGCCTAACCTTCGGAGGGCAGATAAGCAATCAGCCCCAGCATTTT. Its translation: CASLTFGGQISNQPQHF. This chain uses TRBV6-1 with TRBJ1-5, with D uncertain. Per the germline V gene, CDR1 is MNHNS and CDR2 is SASEGT. The V gene lost 8 bases and the J gene lost 1 base, with 21 bases spanning the gap. This CDR3 has 17 residues.

This clonotype was picked up one time. The CDR3 protein is CARADQGNQETQYF. The CDR3 coding sequence is TGTGCCAGAGCGGACCAGGGGAACCAAGAGACCCAGTACTTC. V is TRBV27 and J is TRBJ2-5; weak D call: TRBD1 (6 bases). The germline V gene has CDR1 MNHEY and CDR2 SMNVEV (reference sequence). The V end lost 9 bases, the J end lost 0 bases, and 14 bases lay between the germline ends. CDR3 length: 14 residues.

This clonotype was seen a handful of times. This chain connects TRBV5-1 to TRBJ2-2; TRBD1 aligns across 7 bases. Looked up from germline, CDR1 is SGHRS and CDR2 is YFSETQ. V was pared by 4 bases and J by 4 bases, with 4 bases of the junction left unmatched. The CDR3 length is 14 residues. The CDR3 protein is CASSTGQSTGELFF. The CDR3, as DNA: TGCGCCAGCAGCACGGGACAGAGCACCGGGGAGCTGTTTTTT.